This T cell receptor (beta chain) emerged from a study of blood T cell repertoires in COVID-19. On the study more broadly: Italy, Spain and the United States were the sources of the convalescent and acute COVID-19 samples. T cells, B-cell-depleted T cells, or PBMCs supplied cDNA or gDNA.

This clone was recorded many times. V lost 0 bases and J lost 5, with 11 bases in between. Germline assignment: CDR1 SGHNT and CDR2 YYREEE (reference sequence). The CDR3 runs to 14 residues. Methods used by the authors: Reference gene primer amplification yielded estimated nucleated cell counts. TCRdb's table, derived via immunoSEQ multiplex PCR, lists solely in-frame clones and lacks some. From that table come the V and J calls and clone size; the DNA was used to work out D and trimming. The sample contains 100,000 to 150,000 clones, 90% of which appear only once. Sequencing was carried out using peripheral blood. The clonotype comes from a man aged 50 or older with active COVID-19. The chain employs TRBV5-4 and TRBJ1-1, with a weak D call TRBD1 (6 bases). CDR3 nucleotide sequence: TGTGCCAGCAGCTTGGAAGGGGGATGGACTGAAGCTTTCTTT. The encoded protein is CASSLEGGWTEAFF. The full variable domain, in which reference TRBV5-4 and TRBJ1-1 provide the parts outside the CDR3, is ETGVTQSPTHLIKTRGQQVTLRCSSQSGHNTVSWYQQALGQGPQFIFQYYREEENGRGNFPPRFSGLQFPNYSSELNVNALELDDSALYLCASSLEGGWTEAFFGQGTRLTVV.